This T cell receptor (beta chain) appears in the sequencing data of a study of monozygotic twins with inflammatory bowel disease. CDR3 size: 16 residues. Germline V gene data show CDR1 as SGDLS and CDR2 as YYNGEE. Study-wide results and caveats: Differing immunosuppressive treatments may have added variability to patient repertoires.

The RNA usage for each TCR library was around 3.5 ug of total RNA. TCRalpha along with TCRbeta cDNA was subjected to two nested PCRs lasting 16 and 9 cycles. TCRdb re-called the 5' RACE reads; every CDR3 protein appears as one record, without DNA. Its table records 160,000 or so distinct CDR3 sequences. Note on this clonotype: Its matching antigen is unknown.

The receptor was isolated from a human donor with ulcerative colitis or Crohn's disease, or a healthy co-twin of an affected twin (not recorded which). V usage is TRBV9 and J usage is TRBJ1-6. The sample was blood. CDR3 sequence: CASSGGASVYNSPLHF.